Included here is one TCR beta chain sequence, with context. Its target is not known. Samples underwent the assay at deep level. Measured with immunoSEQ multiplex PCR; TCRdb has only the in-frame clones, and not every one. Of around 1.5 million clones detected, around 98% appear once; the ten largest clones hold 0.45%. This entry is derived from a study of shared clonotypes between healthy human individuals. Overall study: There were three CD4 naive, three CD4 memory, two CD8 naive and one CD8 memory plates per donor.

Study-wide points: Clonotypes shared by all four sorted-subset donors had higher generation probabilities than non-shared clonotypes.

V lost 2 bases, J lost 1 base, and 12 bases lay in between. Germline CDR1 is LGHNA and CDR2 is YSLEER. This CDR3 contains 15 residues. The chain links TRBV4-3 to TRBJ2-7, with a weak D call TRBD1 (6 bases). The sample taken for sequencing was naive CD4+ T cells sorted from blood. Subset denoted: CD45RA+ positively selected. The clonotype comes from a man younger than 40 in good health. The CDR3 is CASSQIAGQSYEQYF. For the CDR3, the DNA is TGCGCCAGCAGCCAAATAGCCGGACAGTCCTACGAGCAGTACTTC.